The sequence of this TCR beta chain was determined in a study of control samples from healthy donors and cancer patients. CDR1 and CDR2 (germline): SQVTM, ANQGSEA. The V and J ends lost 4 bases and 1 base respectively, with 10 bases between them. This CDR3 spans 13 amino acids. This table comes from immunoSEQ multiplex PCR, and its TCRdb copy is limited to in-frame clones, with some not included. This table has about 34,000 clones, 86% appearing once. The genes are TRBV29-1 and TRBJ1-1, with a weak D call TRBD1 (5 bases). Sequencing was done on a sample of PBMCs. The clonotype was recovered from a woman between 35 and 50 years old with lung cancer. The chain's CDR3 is CSVGGLGNTEAFF. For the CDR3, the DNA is TGCAGCGTTGGGGGCCTGGGGAACACTGAAGCTTTCTTT. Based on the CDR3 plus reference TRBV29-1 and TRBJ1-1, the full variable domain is SAVISQKPSRDICQRGTSLTIQCQVDSQVTMMFWYRQQPGQSLTLIATANQGSEATYESGFVIDKFPISRPNLTFSTLTVSNMSPEDSSIYLCSVGGLGNTEAFFGQGTRLTVV.